The present T cell receptor beta chain was sequenced within a study of blood T cell repertoires in COVID-19. Study overall: Some COVID-19 samples were acute and others convalescent; all came from the United States, Italy and Spain.

Someone with COVID-19 had been met by exposed participants within 2 weeks before study entry. The ends were cut back, 8 bases at V and 5 bases at J, with 10 bases in the middle. This CDR3 spans 13 amino acids. The germline gives CDR1 SNHLY, CDR2 FYNNEI. The protocol was immunoSEQ multiplex PCR, while the TCRdb copy is restricted to in-frame clones and leaves out a portion. The sample consists of fewer than 400,000 clones, 75% to 90% of them appearing once. This chain connects TRBV2 to TRBJ1-6, with D possibly matching TRBD1 (6 bases). This TCR was sampled from a woman aged 25 to 45 who had been exposed to COVID-19. Sequenced sample: PBMCs or T cells enriched from blood (not recorded which). In DNA, the CDR3 is TGTGCCAGCCGGACAGCAAATAATTCACCCCTCCACTTT. Translated: CASRTANNSPLHF.